The entry below describes one T cell receptor beta chain. Its target is unknown. The data are from a study of T-cell memory formation after mild COVID-19. Study as a whole: The TCR clusters were mostly specific to one donor.

Study-level points and caveats: Whether second-wave clones peaking at day 37 were SARS-CoV-2 specific went unconfirmed. Day 15 to 85 contracting clones showed balanced CD4/CD8; later expanders leaned CD4+.

Germline V gene lookup returns CDR1 SGHAT and CDR2 FQNNGV. V lost 5 bases and J lost 4, with 15 bases in between. The CDR3 spans 15 residues. Barcoded TCR alpha and TCR beta cDNA libraries with UMIs came from 5'RACE using constant-segment primers. In TCRdb, the 5' RACE reads were re-called with MiXCR into one record per CDR3 protein. The sample has about 430,000 distinct CDR3 sequences, approximately 24% seen once. The chain recombines TRBV11-2 with TRBJ2-1; D possibly corresponds to TRBD1 (6 bases). Sequencing was performed on PBMCs or a T cell subset sorted from them (not recorded which). The TCR comes from an adult woman who had mild COVID-19 (a few samples of this study predate the infection). Cell type and time point are not known. The CDR3 protein is CASSTYRGGYNEQFF. The CDR3 DNA follows: TGTGCCAGCAGCACTTATAGAGGGGGTTACAATGAGCAGTTCTTC. The variable domain in full, completed from reference TRBV11-2 and TRBJ2-1, reads EAGVAQSPRYKIIEKRQSVAFWCNPISGHATLYWYQQILGQGPKLLIQFQNNGVVDDSQLPKDRFSAERLKGVDSTLKIQPAKLEDSAVYLCASSTYRGGYNEQFFGPGTRLTVL.